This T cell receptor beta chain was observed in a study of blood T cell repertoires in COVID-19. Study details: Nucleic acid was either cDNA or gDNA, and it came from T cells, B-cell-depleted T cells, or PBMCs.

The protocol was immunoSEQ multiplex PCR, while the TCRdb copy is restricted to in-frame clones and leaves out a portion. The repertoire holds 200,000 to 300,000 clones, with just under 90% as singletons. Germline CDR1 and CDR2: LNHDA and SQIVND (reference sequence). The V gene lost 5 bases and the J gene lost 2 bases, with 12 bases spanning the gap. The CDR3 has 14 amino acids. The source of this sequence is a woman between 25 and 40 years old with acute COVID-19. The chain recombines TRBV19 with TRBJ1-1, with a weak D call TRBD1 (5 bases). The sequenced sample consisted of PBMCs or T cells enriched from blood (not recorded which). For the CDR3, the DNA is TGTGCCAGTAGTGCCGGGAGGGGAAACACTGAAGCTTTCTTT. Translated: CASSAGRGNTEAFF.